This T cell receptor (beta chain) emerged from a study of CD8 T cells in Susac syndrome. About the study: Intravenous immunoglobulin alone or corticosteroids were being given to patients with Susac syndrome at blood draw, unless they were therapy-naive. The study's findings and limits: The CD4+ T cell repertoires in Susac syndrome were not clonally expanded.

Comment on this clonotype: What it binds is unknown.

After removal of 6 bases from V and 0 bases from J, the junction contained 6 bases not matched to a gene. The CDR3 has 15 amino acids. CDR1 is SNHLY, CDR2 FYNNEI, per germline. RNA totalling roughly 0.45 to 1 ug underwent reverse transcription with random hexamers. Multiplex PCR with immunoSEQ amplified the TCR beta CDR3 across 54 Vbeta and 13 Jbeta. TCRdb re-derived calls from the immunoSEQ multiplex PCR reads in MiXCR, one entry per CDR3 protein. Among some 150,000 distinct CDR3 sequences listed, 90% to 97% were seen once. The TCR sequence derives from a human donor with Susac syndrome. Source material: CD4+ T cells from PBMCs. The V call is TRBV2, the J call TRBJ2-3; TRBD1 aligns across 7 bases. In nucleotides, the CDR3 is TGTGCCAGCAGGGCAACAGGGGTCAGCACAGATACGCAGTATTTT. It yields the protein CASRATGVSTDTQYF.